Presented here are 7 T cell receptor beta chains from one specimen sequenced in a study of shared clonotypes between healthy human individuals. Generated by immunoSEQ multiplex PCR, the TCRdb table keeps only in-frame clones and is missing some. The sample has about 600,000 clones; around 97% are singletons. Sequencing was done on a sample of naive CD4+ T cells sorted from blood. Subset in this sample: CD45RA+ positively selected. The receptors come from a woman in her twenties or thirties in good health.

The chain carries TRBV28 and TRBJ2-7, with D possibly being TRBD1 (6 bases). Germline V gene data show CDR1 as MDHEN and CDR2 as SYDVKM. The CDR3 has 15 amino acids. Trimming removed 6 bases from V and 2 bases from J, with 17 bases in between. In DNA form, the CDR3 reads TGTGCCAGCAGCGGCCCGGGACACATAACCTACGAGCAGTACTTC. Translated, it gives CASSGPGHITYEQYF.

This clone has a single count. The rearrangement links TRBV6-1 to TRBJ1-2, with 8 positions matching TRBD1. The germline CDR1 and CDR2 sequences are MNHNS and SASEGT. V lost 2 bases, J lost 8 bases, and 7 bases stayed unmatched. The CDR3 has 14 residues. CDR3 protein: CASSESDRGFGYTF. The DNA for the CDR3 is TGTGCCAGCAGTGAATCAGACAGGGGATTCGGCTACACCTTC.

The gene calls are TRBV5-1 and TRBJ2-7, with 8 bases aligning to TRBD1. Germline V lookup: CDR1 SGHRS, CDR2 YFSETQ. The CDR3 loop spans 15 amino acids. The J segment lost 2 bases and the V segment lost 0 bases, leaving 4 bases of the junction unmatched. The CDR3 here is CASSLETGAAYEQYF. As DNA, the CDR3 is TGCGCCAGCAGCTTGGAGACAGGGGCGGCCTACGAGCAGTACTTC. Together with reference TRBV5-1 and TRBJ2-7, the CDR3 gives the full variable domain: KAGVTQTPRYLIKTRGQQVTLSCSPISGHRSVSWYQQTPGQGLQFLFEYFSETQRNKGNFPGRFSGRQFSNSRSEMNVSTLELGDSALYLCASSLETGAAYEQYFGPGTRLTVT.

The chain uses TRBV9 and TRBJ2-1; 10 bases agree with TRBD2. The CDR3 contains 21 residues. V was pared by 4 bases and J by 8 bases, with 27 bases of the junction left unmatched. Germline lookup yields CDR1 SGDLS and CDR2 YYNGEE. CDR3 DNA: TGTGCCAGCAGCAATAATCGGGTAGTCTTGAGAAGCGGGAGGGCCTCTGATGAGCAGTTCTTC. Translating it yields CASSNNRVVLRSGRASDEQFF.

The chain couples TRBV7-3 to TRBJ2-7; TRBD2 agrees at 14 bases. There are 14 residues in the CDR3. J was trimmed by 6 bases and V by 4 bases; bases with no gene match: 2. CDR1 is SGHTA and CDR2 is FQGTGA in the germline V gene. The CDR3, as DNA: TGTGCCAGCAGCTCGGGGACTAGCGGGGGCGAGCAGTACTTC. It is translated as CASSSGTSGGEQYF.

The chain employs TRBV5-3 and TRBJ2-1, with D perhaps TRBD2 (6 bases). TRBV5-3 is an ORF; its function is uncertain. There are 14 residues in the CDR3. V was pared by 2 bases and J by 7 bases, with 13 bases between. CDR3 amino acids: CARSFSGTSNEQFF. CDR3 DNA: TGTGCCAGAAGCTTCTCCGGGACTTCGAATGAGCAGTTCTTC.

J is TRBJ2-7 and V is TRBV11-3; D is uncertain. With 3 bases removed from V and 2 bases from J, the gap between germline ends came to 14 bases. This CDR3 has 15 amino acids. Germline values: CDR1 SGHNT, CDR2 YENEEA. The CDR3 nucleotides are TGTGCCAGCAGCTTGAGTTCTCACGGCGCCTACGAGCAGTACTTC. This sequence encodes CASSLSSHGAYEQYF.